A selection of T cell receptor beta chains follows, all from one sample in a study of response to subunit inactivated influenza vaccine. TCRdb re-called the RT-PCR reads with MiXCR, one entry per CDR3 protein. The sample holds more than 500,000 distinct CDR3 sequences, about 11% seen once. These data were also reused for a study on T cells expressing NK-cell markers.

The sequences come from PBMCs from blood, collected on the day of vaccination. These receptors were obtained from a man aged 50-59 years who received an inactivated influenza vaccine. Each CDR3 is given with its conserved first and last residue. The D gene is left open where the match is weak. Rows may omit the clone size; those that give it use once, few, many or a size class.

d_gene: TRBD2
v_gene: TRBV4-2
j_gene: TRBJ2-7
abundance: NA
CDR3nt: TGTGCCAGCAGCCCCAGCGGGAGTGGACACGAGCAGTACTTC
CDR3aa: CASSPSGSGHEQYF

d_gene: TRBD2
v_gene: TRBV5-1
j_gene: TRBJ2-2
abundance: NA
CDR3nt: TGCGCCAGCAGCATAGCCGGGACTAGCGTTACCGTGGAGCTGTTTTTT
CDR3aa: CASSIAGTSVTVELFF

d_gene: TRBD2
v_gene: TRBV11-2
j_gene: TRBJ2-1
abundance: few
CDR3nt: TGTGCCAGCAGCCCTTCACGGACTAGCGCCGGACGCGCATATGCCGAGCAGTTCTTC
CDR3aa: CASSPSRTSAGRAYAEQFF

d_gene: NA
v_gene: TRBV20-1
j_gene: TRBJ2-3
abundance: many
CDR3nt: TGCAGTGCTATCCCGGGGGTCCCCGGGGATACGCAGTATTTT
CDR3aa: CSAIPGVPGDTQYF

d_gene: NA
v_gene: TRBV18
j_gene: TRBJ2-7
abundance: few
CDR3nt: TGTGCCAGCTCACTCGAGGGCCGACGGGCCGAGCAGTACTTC
CDR3aa: CASSLEGRRAEQYF

d_gene: NA
v_gene: TRBV20-1
j_gene: TRBJ2-3
abundance: NA
CDR3nt: TGCAGTGCTAGCAAAGCCGCTAGCACAGATACGCAGTATTTT
CDR3aa: CSASKAASTDTQYF

d_gene: NA
v_gene: TRBV24-1
j_gene: TRBJ2-5
abundance: NA
CDR3nt: TGTGCCACCAGTGATTTGGGGGACTTCCAAGAGACCCAGTACTTC
CDR3aa: CATSDLGDFQETQYF

d_gene: NA
v_gene: TRBV5-6
j_gene: TRBJ2-1
abundance: few
CDR3nt: TGTGCCAGCACCACAAGAGGACAGCCCTACAATGAGCAGTTCTTC
CDR3aa: CASTTRGQPYNEQFF

d_gene: TRBD1
v_gene: TRBV20-1
j_gene: TRBJ1-1
abundance: few
CDR3nt: TGCAGTGCTGGAAGACAGGGGGCCGGATACGCTGAAGCTTTCTTT
CDR3aa: CSAGRQGAGYAEAFF

d_gene: TRBD1
v_gene: TRBV12-3/TRBV12-4
j_gene: TRBJ2-5
abundance: few
CDR3nt: TGTGCCAGCAGCCTACAGGGGCCCCTCAAAGAGACCCAGTACTTC
CDR3aa: CASSLQGPLKETQYF

d_gene: TRBD1
v_gene: TRBV3-1
j_gene: TRBJ2-7
abundance: few
CDR3nt: TGTGCCAGCAGCCAAGATGGCAGGGGGAGCGAGCAGTACTTC
CDR3aa: CASSQDGRGSEQYF

d_gene: NA
v_gene: TRBV10-3
j_gene: TRBJ2-1
abundance: many
CDR3nt: TGTGCCATCAGTGAAAGGCAGGGGTCCTACAATGAGCAGTTCTTC
CDR3aa: CAISERQGSYNEQFF

d_gene: NA
v_gene: TRBV24-1
j_gene: TRBJ2-1
abundance: many
CDR3nt: TGTGCCACCTCGTGGAGCTCCTACAATGAGCAGTTCTTC
CDR3aa: CATSWSSYNEQFF

d_gene: NA
v_gene: TRBV12-3/TRBV12-4
j_gene: TRBJ2-1
abundance: NA
CDR3nt: TGTGCCAGCAGTTTAGCCCCTAGCGTTTCCTACAATGAGCAGTTCTTC
CDR3aa: CASSLAPSVSYNEQFF

d_gene: TRBD2
v_gene: TRBV7-6
j_gene: TRBJ2-7
abundance: NA
CDR3nt: TGTGCCAGCAGCCCCGGGACTAGCGTCAACGGGGGGTACTTC
CDR3aa: CASSPGTSVNGGYF

d_gene: TRBD1
v_gene: TRBV6-2/TRBV6-3
j_gene: TRBJ1-5
abundance: many
CDR3nt: TGTGCCAGCAGTCAGGACAGGTTGGGACAGCCCCAGCATTTT
CDR3aa: CASSQDRLGQPQHF

d_gene: NA
v_gene: TRBV7-9
j_gene: TRBJ1-6
abundance: few
CDR3nt: TGTGCCAGCAGCTTAGTTGCGGCTAATTCACCCCTCCACTTT
CDR3aa: CASSLVAANSPLHF

d_gene: NA
v_gene: TRBV20-1
j_gene: TRBJ2-1
abundance: many
CDR3nt: TGCAGTGCTAATCCGGGACTTCACCCGGCGGGTTACAATGAGCAGTTCTTC
CDR3aa: CSANPGLHPAGYNEQFF

d_gene: NA
v_gene: TRBV20-1
j_gene: TRBJ1-1
abundance: NA
CDR3nt: TGCAGTGCCGCTACAGGAAACACTGAAGCTTTCTTT
CDR3aa: CSAATGNTEAFF

d_gene: TRBD1
v_gene: TRBV20-1
j_gene: TRBJ1-5
abundance: many
CDR3nt: TGCAGTGCTACCCGGGACAGGGATTGGGAGCCCCAGCATTTT
CDR3aa: CSATRDRDWEPQHF

d_gene: NA
v_gene: TRBV5-1
j_gene: TRBJ2-7
abundance: few
CDR3nt: TGCGCCAGCAGTCGCAGACAGCCCTCCTACGAGCAGTACTTC
CDR3aa: CASSRRQPSYEQYF

d_gene: NA
v_gene: TRBV4-2
j_gene: TRBJ2-1
abundance: few
CDR3nt: TGTGCCAGCAGCCAAGATCTGGGAAGCAATGAGCAGTTCTTC
CDR3aa: CASSQDLGSNEQFF

d_gene: NA
v_gene: TRBV6-5
j_gene: TRBJ2-2
abundance: many
CDR3nt: TGTGCCAGTGGACAGAACACCGGGGAGCTGTTTTTT
CDR3aa: CASGQNTGELFF

d_gene: NA
v_gene: TRBV18
j_gene: TRBJ2-7
abundance: NA
CDR3nt: TGTGCCAGCTCACCACGAATCTTATCTCCGAGACAGAACTCCTACGAGCAGTACTTC
CDR3aa: CASSPRILSPRQNSYEQYF

d_gene: NA
v_gene: TRBV30
j_gene: TRBJ1-5
abundance: NA
CDR3nt: TGTGCCTGGAGACAAGGGTCCAGGGACAATCAGCCCCAGCATTTT
CDR3aa: CAWRQGSRDNQPQHF

d_gene: NA
v_gene: TRBV20-1
j_gene: TRBJ1-2
abundance: NA
CDR3nt: TGCAGTGCTAGCCAGGAAGCTAACTATGGCTACACCTTC
CDR3aa: CSASQEANYGYTF

d_gene: NA
v_gene: TRBV20-1
j_gene: TRBJ1-2
abundance: NA
CDR3nt: TGCAGTGCGACCGACGGGAGGGGGGGTGGCTACACCTTC
CDR3aa: CSATDGRGGGYTF

d_gene: NA
v_gene: TRBV10-3
j_gene: TRBJ1-3
abundance: few
CDR3nt: TGTGCCATCAGGGGCTCTGGAAACACCATATATTTT
CDR3aa: CAIRGSGNTIYF

d_gene: TRBD2
v_gene: TRBV7-3
j_gene: TRBJ2-1
abundance: NA
CDR3nt: TGTGCCAGCAGCTTACGGGGACTAGCGGGAAATGAGCAGTTCTTC
CDR3aa: CASSLRGLAGNEQFF

d_gene: NA
v_gene: TRBV7-6
j_gene: TRBJ1-5
abundance: few
CDR3nt: TGTGCCAGCAGCCCCCGAGCTAATCAGCCCCAGCATTTT
CDR3aa: CASSPRANQPQHF

d_gene: NA
v_gene: TRBV7-9
j_gene: TRBJ2-7
abundance: NA
CDR3nt: TGTGCCAGCAGCTTAGTTCGTAACAGAGCCTACGAGCAGTACTTC
CDR3aa: CASSLVRNRAYEQYF

d_gene: NA
v_gene: TRBV19
j_gene: TRBJ1-1
abundance: few
CDR3nt: TGTGCCAGCAACGAACAGGGGAACACTGAAGCTTTCTTT
CDR3aa: CASNEQGNTEAFF

d_gene: NA
v_gene: TRBV4-3
j_gene: TRBJ2-5
abundance: once
CDR3nt: TGCGCCAGCAGCCAAACCGTGAAGGAGACCCAGTACTTC
CDR3aa: CASSQTVKETQYF

d_gene: NA
v_gene: TRBV7-8
j_gene: TRBJ2-6
abundance: many
CDR3nt: TGTGCCAGCAGCCGAGCAGTCTCTGGGGCCAACGTCCTGACTTTC
CDR3aa: CASSRAVSGANVLTF

d_gene: NA
v_gene: TRBV29-1
j_gene: TRBJ2-1
abundance: NA
CDR3nt: TGCAGCGTTGCGACCGGTCCTGAGCAGTTCTTC
CDR3aa: CSVATGPEQFF

d_gene: TRBD1
v_gene: TRBV6-1
j_gene: TRBJ1-4
abundance: NA
CDR3nt: TGTGCCAGCAGTGGACAGGGGGGACCGAATGAAAAACTGTTTTTT
CDR3aa: CASSGQGGPNEKLFF

d_gene: NA
v_gene: TRBV15
j_gene: TRBJ2-5
abundance: few
CDR3nt: TGTGCCACCAGCCAAAAGGTGGGAGAGACCCAGTACTTC
CDR3aa: CATSQKVGETQYF

d_gene: TRBD1
v_gene: TRBV19
j_gene: TRBJ2-6
abundance: few
CDR3nt: TGTGCCAGTAACCCGGACAGGTTGGGGGCCAACGTCCTGACTTTC
CDR3aa: CASNPDRLGANVLTF

d_gene: NA
v_gene: TRBV6-6
j_gene: TRBJ1-2
abundance: few
CDR3nt: TGTGCCAGCAGTAGCGACTTTAGTGGGTACACCTTC
CDR3aa: CASSSDFSGYTF

d_gene: TRBD2
v_gene: TRBV7-2
j_gene: TRBJ2-7
abundance: NA
CDR3nt: TGTGCCAGCAGCTTATTAGCGGGGCCTGGCGAGCAGTACTTC
CDR3aa: CASSLLAGPGEQYF

d_gene: TRBD2
v_gene: TRBV13
j_gene: TRBJ2-2
abundance: many
CDR3nt: TGTGCCAGCAGCTCCAGGACTAGACGCACCGGGGAGCTGTTTTTT
CDR3aa: CASSSRTRRTGELFF

d_gene: NA
v_gene: TRBV4-1
j_gene: TRBJ1-1
abundance: few
CDR3nt: TGCGCCAGCAGCCAAGCCGAGGGAAGGGAAGGGAGAGCTTTCTTT
CDR3aa: CASSQAEGREGRAFF

d_gene: NA
v_gene: TRBV12-3/TRBV12-4
j_gene: TRBJ2-4
abundance: NA
CDR3nt: TGTGCCAGCAGTGATGGGGCCAGGGGCGAGGGCAAAAACATTCAGTACTTC
CDR3aa: CASSDGARGEGKNIQYF

d_gene: NA
v_gene: TRBV5-6
j_gene: TRBJ2-2
abundance: many
CDR3nt: TGTGCCAGCAGTTTATGGCCCGGGGAGCTGTTTTTT
CDR3aa: CASSLWPGELFF

d_gene: TRBD1
v_gene: TRBV5-6
j_gene: TRBJ1-5
abundance: few
CDR3nt: TGTGCCAGCAGCTCGACAGGGGAAAGTCAGCCCCAGCATTTT
CDR3aa: CASSSTGESQPQHF

d_gene: TRBD2
v_gene: TRBV15
j_gene: TRBJ2-7
abundance: few
CDR3nt: TGTGCCACCAGGAAGGCTAGCGGGACCTACGAGCAGTACTTC
CDR3aa: CATRKASGTYEQYF

d_gene: NA
v_gene: TRBV5-1
j_gene: TRBJ2-7
abundance: few
CDR3nt: TGCGCCAGCAGCTTAGGAGGGGGGATGTACGAGCAGTACTTC
CDR3aa: CASSLGGGMYEQYF

d_gene: NA
v_gene: TRBV5-5
j_gene: TRBJ2-1
abundance: NA
CDR3nt: TGTGCCAGCATCGCTATCGTACTAGTCGGCTACAATGAGCAGTTCTTC
CDR3aa: CASIAIVLVGYNEQFF

d_gene: TRBD1
v_gene: TRBV29-1
j_gene: TRBJ2-3
abundance: NA
CDR3nt: TGCAGCGTTGAGAACAGGGGCGGCGATACGCAGTATTTT
CDR3aa: CSVENRGGDTQYF

d_gene: TRBD1
v_gene: TRBV5-1
j_gene: TRBJ2-2
abundance: many
CDR3nt: TGCGCCAGCAGATCCCCGGGACAGGGGACCGTAGGGGAGCTGTTTTTT
CDR3aa: CASRSPGQGTVGELFF

d_gene: TRBD1
v_gene: TRBV5-1
j_gene: TRBJ2-5
abundance: NA
CDR3nt: TGCGCCAGCAGCTTTGAGGTACAGGGGGCACAGGAGACCCAGTACTTC
CDR3aa: CASSFEVQGAQETQYF